The clone carrying this T cell receptor beta chain was detected once. V gave up 6 bases and J gave up 2 bases; unmatched junction bases: 4. CDR1 and CDR2 (germline): MNHNS, SASEGT. The CDR3 covers 14 residues. TCRdb's table, derived via immunoSEQ multiplex PCR, lists solely in-frame clones and lacks some. The table shows tens of thousands of clones, with around four fifths occurring only once. The study drew the donors from its approximately 110-subject validation cohort, separate from the approximately 700-subject first cohort. This sample is drawn from a study of cytomegalovirus exposure and HLA in healthy donors.

V usage is TRBV6-1 and J usage is TRBJ1-5, with 7 bases lining up with TRBD1. This TCR was sampled from a man aged 30 to 39 in good health and CMV-seronegative. Sequences were obtained from PBMCs. CDR3 region: CASSYGQGNQPQHF. As DNA, the CDR3 is TGTGCCAGCAGCTACGGACAGGGCAATCAGCCCCAGCATTTT.